Listed below are T cell receptor beta chains from one sample, sequenced in a study of human T cells and chemical hapten exposure. TCRdb analysed the RACE reads with MiXCR anew, one entry per CDR3 protein. The table has approximately 400,000 distinct CDR3 sequences, more than 4.5% seen once. Material: whole blood, obtained in connection with sensitization to the hapten diphenylcyclopropenone (DPC). The origin of the receptors is a woman aged 45-65 years with alopecia areata. Some clones in this sample may be carry-over from other donors' samples. CDR3s leave out the opening cysteine and the closing phenylalanine or tryptophan. The order of the fields is CDR3 protein, J gene, clone size, V gene. Size is stated for part of the rows, as once, few or many counts, or as a class when the clone is expanded.

CDR3aa: ASSEASDSKAF
j_gene: TRBJ1-1
abundance: .
v_gene: TRBV6-1

CDR3aa: ASSRGTGSGEQF
j_gene: TRBJ2-1
abundance: .
v_gene: TRBV2

CDR3aa: AWSVLETQY
j_gene: TRBJ2-5
abundance: many
v_gene: TRBV30

CDR3aa: ASSSGAPEAF
j_gene: TRBJ1-1
abundance: few
v_gene: TRBV5-1

CDR3aa: ASSQQPDYSYEQY
j_gene: TRBJ2-7
abundance: many
v_gene: TRBV4-1

CDR3aa: ANKPGQGFGQPQH
j_gene: TRBJ1-5
abundance: .
v_gene: TRBV27

CDR3aa: ASSLNSLETQY
j_gene: TRBJ2-5
abundance: many
v_gene: TRBV7-2

CDR3aa: SARDKGVNTEAF
j_gene: TRBJ1-1
abundance: many
v_gene: TRBV20-1

CDR3aa: ASSLDSLAGNTIY
j_gene: TRBJ1-3
abundance: many
v_gene: TRBV12-3/TRBV12-4

CDR3aa: ASSPPLAGQETQY
j_gene: TRBJ2-5
abundance: many
v_gene: TRBV7-9

CDR3aa: ASSQGRGSGWIGEQF
j_gene: TRBJ2-1
abundance: many
v_gene: TRBV28

CDR3aa: AISESKRTGSSGANVLT
j_gene: TRBJ2-6
abundance: many
v_gene: TRBV10-3

CDR3aa: ASSLVGLSSGNTIY
j_gene: TRBJ1-3
abundance: .
v_gene: TRBV7-2

CDR3aa: ASSPGVYNEQF
j_gene: TRBJ2-1
abundance: few
v_gene: TRBV7-6

CDR3aa: ASSPSGGQTYEQY
j_gene: TRBJ2-7
abundance: many
v_gene: TRBV18

CDR3aa: ASSSRDGHSYEQY
j_gene: TRBJ2-7
abundance: many
v_gene: TRBV7-9

CDR3aa: ATSVEGDRGYTGELF
j_gene: TRBJ2-2
abundance: many
v_gene: TRBV2

CDR3aa: ASSQAGGPYEQY
j_gene: TRBJ2-7
abundance: many
v_gene: TRBV11-3

CDR3aa: ASSLGPVFNSYEQY
j_gene: TRBJ2-7
abundance: few
v_gene: TRBV13

CDR3aa: ASSTTGTGADYGYT
j_gene: TRBJ1-2
abundance: few
v_gene: TRBV19

CDR3aa: SVDSGTDYEQY
j_gene: TRBJ2-7
abundance: .
v_gene: TRBV29-1

CDR3aa: ATSRVDEKLV
j_gene: TRBJ1-4
abundance: .
v_gene: TRBV15

CDR3aa: ASSLGRTPSTDTQY
j_gene: TRBJ2-3
abundance: many
v_gene: TRBV13

CDR3aa: ASRGTGIAQGYT
j_gene: TRBJ1-2
abundance: few
v_gene: TRBV6-1

CDR3aa: ASSLGFPYNEQF
j_gene: TRBJ2-1
abundance: .
v_gene: TRBV12-3/TRBV12-4

CDR3aa: SVEGGQGLHEQY
j_gene: TRBJ2-7
abundance: many
v_gene: TRBV29-1

CDR3aa: ASSSPAGGKNNEQF
j_gene: TRBJ2-1
abundance: .
v_gene: TRBV3-1

CDR3aa: ASSLAAGGSGANVLT
j_gene: TRBJ2-6
abundance: many
v_gene: TRBV7-6